This T cell receptor beta chain was documented in a study of blood T cell repertoires in COVID-19. Study-wide background: Material from acute and convalescent COVID-19 was sourced from the United States, Italy and Spain. PBMCs, B-cell-depleted T cells, or T cells provided the cDNA or gDNA that made up the material.

As processed by the authors: Reference gene primers were amplified, and this amplification served to estimate nucleated cell counts. Only in-frame clones appear in the TCRdb table, and some are missing; sequencing was by immunoSEQ multiplex PCR. The V and J calls and clone size were taken over from that table, and D and trimming were inferred from the DNA. Of approximately 110,000 clones in the sample, 85% to 90% were seen once. The V gene lost 3 bases and the J gene lost 3 bases, with 12 bases spanning the gap. Germline V gives CDR1 KGHSH, CDR2 LQKENI. CDR3 size: 15 residues. Material: peripheral blood. This sequence joins TRBV18 and TRBJ1-5; D is unclear. This sequence originates from a woman aged 45-59 years with acute or convalescent COVID-19. The CDR3 loop is CASSPDQTHNQPQHF. The CDR3 nucleotides read TGTGCCAGCTCACCCGATCAGACACACAATCAGCCCCAGCATTTT.